What follows are 22 T cell receptor beta chains derived from one specimen sequenced in a study of cytomegalovirus exposure and HLA in healthy donors. Amplification used 60 Vbeta primers and 13 Jbeta primers. Profiling relied on immunoSEQ multiplex PCR, and the TCRdb table lists in-frame clones only, not all of them. In the table there are about 130,000 clones, roughly 80% of which are singletons. The source material was PBMCs. All receptors derive from a woman between 35 and 50 years old in good health and CMV-seronegative.

This chain connects TRBV6-6 to TRBJ1-6, with TRBD1 matching 7 bases. This CDR3 has 15 residues. With 5 bases clipped from V and 4 bases from J, the junction kept 5 bases outside the gene matches. Germline V gene lookup returns CDR1 MNHNY and CDR2 SVGAGI (reference sequence). Written as DNA, the CDR3 is TGTGCCAGCAGTCGACAGGGTTCTTATAATTCACCCCTCCACTTT. Translation gives CASSRQGSYNSPLHF.

This clone has only one observation. The rearrangement links TRBV15 to TRBJ2-2; 7 nucleotides agree with TRBD1. The CDR3 loop spans 13 amino acids. V lost 9 bases to trimming and J lost 7 bases; unmatched junction nucleotides: 8. Germline loops: CDR1 LNHNV, CDR2 YYDKDF (reference sequence). The CDR3 is CATRTGTIGELFF. The CDR3 DNA sequence: TGTGCCACTAGGACAGGCACTATCGGGGAGCTGTTTTTT. The full variable domain, completed using reference TRBV15 and TRBJ2-2, is DAMVIQNPRYQVTQFGKPVTLSCSQTLNHNVMYWYQQKSSQAPKLLFHYYDKDFNNEADTPDNFQSRRPNTSFCFLDIRSPGLGDTAMYLCATRTGTIGELFFGEGSRLTVL.

The chain joins TRBV6-6 to TRBJ2-1; 10 bases are a match to TRBD2. With V trimmed by 5 bases and J by 8 bases, 12 bases remained unmatched. The CDR3 loop spans 16 amino acids. Germline CDR1 MNHNY, CDR2 SVGAGI (reference sequence). CDR3 protein: CASSRTKRGGPDEQFF. CDR3 nucleotide sequence: TGTGCCAGCAGTCGAACGAAGCGGGGGGGCCCGGATGAGCAGTTCTTC.

This clone was picked up one time. The rearrangement links TRBV5-6 to TRBJ1-1; weak D call: TRBD1 (6 bases). Per germline, CDR1 SGHDT and CDR2 YYEEEE. The CDR3 has 15 residues. Trimming cost V 4 bases and J 6 bases, with 19 bases left between them. Here the CDR3 reads CASSLTGGSGPEAFF. CDR3 DNA: TGTGCCAGCAGCCTGACGGGGGGCTCAGGGCCTGAAGCTTTCTTT.

This chain links TRBV12-5 with TRBJ1-5, with TRBD1 matching 8 bases. The germline V gene has CDR1 LGHNT and CDR2 FRNRAP. The V segment lost 6 bases and the J segment 4 bases; nucleotides outside the gene matches: 14. The CDR3 runs 17 residues. CDR3 in amino acids: CASGPLTGAGRNQPQHF. Here the CDR3 DNA reads TGTGCTAGTGGCCCCCTGACAGGGGCCGGACGAAATCAGCCCCAGCATTTT.

The chain is built from TRBV19 and TRBJ2-7, with TRBD1 matching 7 bases. V was clipped by 8 bases and J by 2 bases; unmatched bases: 3. The germline V gene has CDR1 LNHDA and CDR2 SQIVND (reference sequence). This CDR3 spans 12 amino acids. The CDR3 DNA follows: TGTGCCAGTGGACAGGATGCCTACGAGCAGTACTTC. Translating it yields CASGQDAYEQYF.

The chain combines TRBV11-3 with TRBJ2-2; D might be TRBD1 (6 bases). The V end was cut by 5 bases, the J end by 1 base, with 14 bases between. CDR1 SGHNT and CDR2 YENEEA come from the germline V gene. The CDR3 is 16 residues long. CDR3: CASSPRGHLNTGELFF. The DNA for the CDR3 is TGTGCCAGCAGCCCGAGGGGACACCTGAACACCGGGGAGCTGTTTTTT.

This clone was recorded a few times. The chain has TRBV19 and TRBJ2-7; D is unclear. The CDR3 sequence is 14 residues long. The germline V gene has CDR1 LNHDA and CDR2 SQIVND (reference sequence). With 5 bases removed from V and 1 base from J, the gap between germline ends came to 12 bases. The CDR3 DNA reads TGTGCCAGTAGTCCTCAAGGCGGTTCCTACGAGCAGTACTTC. Its protein is CASSPQGGSYEQYF.

The chain employs TRBV27 and TRBJ2-7; D gene uncertain. The germline gives CDR1 MNHEY, CDR2 SMNVEV (reference sequence). The CDR3 is 13 amino acids. V was pared by 5 bases and J by 2 bases, with 10 bases between. CDR3 sequence: CASSLSNTYEQYF. CDR3 nucleotide sequence: TGTGCCAGCAGTCTTTCTAATACCTACGAGCAGTACTTC.

The chain is built from TRBV4-3 and TRBJ1-2, with 9 bases that match TRBD1. The CDR3 sequence is 15 residues long. Trimming at V came to 1 base and at J to 4 bases, leaving 4 bases not matched to a gene. Per the germline V gene, CDR1 is LGHNA and CDR2 is YSLEER. CDR3 sequence reads: CASSQVQGAVYGYTF. The CDR3 region has the DNA TGCGCCAGCAGCCAAGTACAGGGGGCCGTCTATGGCTACACCTTC.

The chain recombines TRBV10-3 with TRBJ2-5, with D possibly matching TRBD2 (6 bases). With 0 bases removed from V and 4 bases from J, the gap between germline ends came to 15 bases. The germline V gene has CDR1 ENHRY and CDR2 SYGVKD. The CDR3 is 16 amino acids. The CDR3 protein is CAISESSLGAGETQYF. The CDR3 bases are TGTGCCATCAGTGAGTCGAGTTTGGGAGCGGGAGAGACCCAGTACTTC.

The V and J genes are TRBV4-2 and TRBJ1-1; D remains ambiguous. The CDR3 consists of 16 residues. V shed 1 base and J shed 3 bases, with 15 bases lying between them. Per the germline V gene, CDR1 is LGHNA and CDR2 is YNFKEQ. CDR3: CASSQALWAGYTEAFF. The CDR3 DNA reads TGTGCCAGCAGCCAAGCACTGTGGGCCGGTTACACTGAAGCTTTCTTT.

The chain is built from TRBV11-2 and TRBJ1-1; 9 bases line up with TRBD1. The CDR3 sequence is 14 residues long. Germline V gives CDR1 SGHAT, CDR2 FQNNGV. V shed 5 bases and J 8 bases; nucleotides not matched to a gene: 9. The CDR3 loop reads CASSPGQGLWEAFF. CDR3 nucleotide sequence: TGTGCCAGCAGCCCCGGACAGGGGTTGTGGGAAGCTTTCTTT.

The rearrangement links TRBV4-2 to TRBJ2-7; 9 bases match TRBD2. The CDR3 consists of 16 residues. J was trimmed by 4 bases and V by 0 bases; bases with no gene match: 7. Germline assignment: CDR1 LGHNA and CDR2 YNFKEQ. The CDR3 here is CASSQERAGGRYEQYF. DNA for the CDR3: TGTGCCAGCAGCCAAGAGAGAGCGGGAGGTCGGTACGAGCAGTACTTC.

The chain employs TRBV4-1 and TRBJ2-6; tentatively, D is TRBD1 (6 bases). The germline CDR1 and CDR2 sequences are MGHRA and YSYEKL. This CDR3 has 21 amino acids. The germline V and J ends were trimmed by 1 base and 0 bases, with 22 bases remaining between them. DNA for the CDR3: TGCGCCAGCAGCCAAGGCTCCCACAGTGTGGGGGCTTCCTCTGGGGCCAACGTCCTGACTTTC. Protein product: CASSQGSHSVGASSGANVLTF.

The chain carries TRBV7-3 and TRBJ2-1; TRBD1 matches at 7 bases. V lost 5 bases to trimming and J lost 10 bases; unmatched junction nucleotides: 8. This CDR3 is 13 amino acids long. The germline V gene encodes CDR1 SGHTA and CDR2 FQGTGA. This CDR3 is CASSLQGKGEQFF. DNA of the CDR3: TGTGCCAGCAGCCTACAGGGGAAAGGGGAGCAGTTCTTC.

This clone was observed once. The CDR3 here is CASSFGLAGVNEQFF. CDR3 in DNA: TGTGCCAGCAGTTTCGGACTAGCGGGAGTCAATGAGCAGTTCTTC. The chain links TRBV28 to TRBJ2-1; 13 nucleotides line up with TRBD2. The CDR3 covers 15 residues. Trimming took 3 bases from V and 6 from J; bases not matched to a gene: 2. Germline V gives CDR1 MDHEN, CDR2 SYDVKM. Drawing the rest from reference TRBV28 and TRBJ2-1, the complete variable domain is DVKVTQSSRYLVKRTGEKVFLECVQDMDHENMFWYRQDPGLGLRLIYFSYDVKMKEKGDIPEGYSVSREKKERFSLILESASTNQTSMYLCASSFGLAGVNEQFFGPGTRLTVL.

This clone appeared a single time. This chain uses TRBV18 with TRBJ2-5, with D perhaps TRBD2 (5 bases). The CDR3 sequence is 12 residues long. V was shortened by 5 bases and J by 4 bases, with 8 bases between the two germline ends. CDR1 and CDR2 from the germline V gene are KGHSH and LQKENI. The CDR3 region has the DNA TGTGCCAGCTCATCGAGCGGAGAGACCCAGTACTTC. It is translated as CASSSSGETQYF. Using reference TRBV18 and TRBJ2-5 for the parts outside the CDR3, the full variable domain is NAGVMQNPRHLVRRRGQEARLRCSPMKGHSHVYWYRQLPEEGLKFMVYLQKENIIDESGMPKERFSAEFPKEGPSILRIQQVVRGDSAAYFCASSSSGETQYFGPGTRLLVL.

The rearrangement links TRBV29-1 to TRBJ2-2, with 9 bases aligning to TRBD1. V was clipped by 6 bases and J by 7 bases; unmatched bases: 12. Germline CDR1 reads SQVTM; CDR2 reads ANQGSEA. The CDR3 spans 15 residues. As DNA, the CDR3 is TGCAGCGTCGCCTGGGACAGGGAAAAGAGCGGGGAGCTGTTTTTT. Its translation is CSVAWDREKSGELFF.

This clone occurred a few times. J is TRBJ2-1 and V is TRBV7-8, with D perhaps TRBD2 (5 bases). This CDR3 spans 15 amino acids. Trimming took off 5 bases at V and 6 bases at J, with 17 bases between the two ends. Germline CDR1 reads SGHVS; CDR2 reads FQNEAQ. CDR3 sequence: CASSPRTGAINEQFF. The CDR3 nucleotides read TGTGCCAGCAGCCCTAGGACTGGCGCGATCAATGAGCAGTTCTTC.

V is TRBV7-2 and J is TRBJ1-1; no reliable D call. The V gene's germline CDR1 is SGHTA and CDR2 FQGNSA. There are 14 residues in the CDR3. Trimming removed 3 bases at V and 3 bases at J, with 11 bases between. CDR3 DNA: TGTGCCAGCAGCTTCCCGGGAGCTTACACTGAAGCTTTCTTT. Encoded protein: CASSFPGAYTEAFF. Full variable domain (rest looked up from reference TRBV7-2 and TRBJ1-1): GAGVSQSPSNKVTEKGKDVELRCDPISGHTALYWYRQSLGQGLEFLIYFQGNSAPDKSGLPSDRFSAERTGGSVSTLTIQRTQQEDSAVYLCASSFPGAYTEAFFGQGTRLTVV.

This clone was seen a few times. This chain links TRBV5-5 with TRBJ2-1, with D possibly TRBD1 on 6 matching bases. Trimming removed 0 bases from V and 6 bases from J, with 10 bases in between. CDR1 is SGHKS, CDR2 YYEKEE, per germline (reference sequence). This CDR3 is built from 14 residues. CDR3 nucleotide sequence: TGTGCCAGCAGCTTGGTTTGGGGGCTCAATGAGCAGTTCTTC. This codes for CASSLVWGLNEQFF. Variable domain in full (rest from reference TRBV5-5 and TRBJ2-1): DAGVTQSPTHLIKTRGQQVTLRCSPISGHKSVSWYQQVLGQGPQFIFQYYEKEERGRGNFPDRFSARQFPNYSSELNVNALLLGDSALYLCASSLVWGLNEQFFGPGTRLTVL.